The 17 T cell receptor beta chains below come from one sample, sequenced in a study of breast tumors, draining lymph nodes, adjacent tissues. One entry per CDR3 protein results from TCRdb running MiXCR on the multiplex PCR reads. The sample includes 50,000 to 85,000 distinct CDR3 sequences, approximately 47% of them seen just once. Sequenced input: breast tumor tissue. These TCRs come from a female donor with breast cancer. Some clones in this sample may be carry-over from other donors' samples.

This clonotype was counted many times. The rearrangement joins TRBV7-2 to TRBJ1-5; D gene unclear. The CDR3 runs 15 residues. CDR1 is SGHTA, CDR2 FQGNSA, per germline. Trimming removed 1 base from V and 2 bases from J, with 9 bases in between. This CDR3 is CASSLVAGGNQPQHF. In DNA form, the CDR3 reads TGTGCCAGCAGCTTAGTGGCTGGGGGCAATCAGCCCCAGCATTTT. Supplemented by reference TRBV7-2 and TRBJ1-5, the full variable domain reads GAGVSQSPSNKVTEKGKDVELRCDPISGHTALYWYRQSLGQGLEFLIYFQGNSAPDKSGLPSDRFSAERTGGSVSTLTIQRTQQEDSAVYLCASSLVAGGNQPQHFGDGTRLSIL.

The sample holds a few counts of this clonotype. The CDR3 sequence: CASSRRSEAFF. In DNA form, the CDR3 reads TGTGCCAGCAGTCGGCGTTCTGAAGCTTTCTTT. The V and J genes are TRBV12-3 or TRBV12-4 and TRBJ1-1; D gene uncertain. Trimming stripped 5 bases from V and 6 bases from J, with 7 bases between. This CDR3 is built from 11 residues.

In its sample, this clonotype was seen many times. The chain recombines TRBV9 with TRBJ2-5, with D possibly called TRBD1 or TRBD2 (5 bases each). The CDR3 totals 15 residues. Deletions cut 2 bases from V and 0 bases from J, with 11 bases between. Germline loops: CDR1 SGDLS, CDR2 YYNGEE. Here the CDR3 reads CASSVGAGHQETQYF. As DNA, the CDR3 is TGTGCCAGCAGCGTCGGGGCAGGGCACCAAGAGACCCAGTACTTC.

This clonotype ranks as medium-sized. The DNA of the CDR3 is TGTGCCAGCAGTGAATGGATGAGGACCGGGGAGCTGTTTTTT. This encodes CASSEWMRTGELFF. This sequence joins TRBV25-1 and TRBJ2-2; D is unresolved. The CDR3 runs 14 residues. The V end lost 1 base, the J end lost 5 bases, and 8 bases lay between the germline ends. In germline, CDR1 is MGHDK, CDR2 SYGVNS.

V and J are TRBV20-1 and TRBJ1-4, with 9 bases identical to TRBD1. With V trimmed by 1 base and J by 11 bases, 5 bases remained unmatched. From germline, CDR1 is DFQATT and CDR2 SNEGSKA (reference sequence). The CDR3 has 13 amino acids. CDR3: CSARGTGAGKLFF. The CDR3 region has the DNA TGCAGTGCTAGAGGGACAGGGGCCGGGAAACTGTTTTTT.

This clonotype was counted at least ten times. This chain links TRBV7-9 with TRBJ1-2; 9 bases map to TRBD1. The germline CDR1 and CDR2 sequences are SEHNR and FQNEAQ (reference sequence). J was trimmed by 4 bases and V by 6 bases; bases with no gene match: 6. CDR3 length: 14 amino acids. CDR3 protein: CASRPRTGAYGYTF. As DNA, the CDR3 is TGTGCCAGCAGGCCCCGGACAGGGGCCTATGGCTACACCTTC.

V usage is TRBV20-1 and J usage is TRBJ2-3, with unresolved D. CDR1 is DFQATT, CDR2 SNEGSKA, per germline (reference sequence). V was trimmed by 2 bases and J by 2 bases, leaving 5 bases between them. The CDR3 runs to 12 residues. The CDR3 loop is CSARLVTDTQYF. The CDR3 bases are TGCAGTGCTAGACTAGTCACAGATACGCAGTATTTT.

This clonotype was detected a few times. The chain employs TRBV4-2 and TRBJ2-7; no reliable D call. The CDR3 is 11 residues long. V shed 4 bases and J shed 6 bases, with 7 bases lying between them. From germline, CDR1 is LGHNA and CDR2 YNFKEQ. The CDR3: CASSPPTEQYF. DNA of the CDR3: TGTGCCAGCAGCCCCCCAACCGAGCAGTACTTC.

The chain employs TRBV20-1 and TRBJ1-3; D uncertain. CDR3 size: 12 residues. V was cut by 4 bases and J by 7 bases, with 11 bases left in between. The germline CDR1 and CDR2 sequences are DFQATT and SNEGSKA (reference sequence). This CDR3 is CSANGGLNTIYF. CDR3 in DNA: TGCAGTGCTAATGGTGGGTTGAACACCATATATTTT.

V usage is TRBV7-9 and J usage is TRBJ1-1; D gene unclear. CDR1 is SEHNR and CDR2 is FQNEAQ in the germline V gene (reference sequence). CDR3 length: 11 residues. The germline V and J ends were trimmed by 5 bases and 11 bases, with 12 bases remaining between them. CDR3 protein: CASSPDLWAFF. The DNA of the CDR3 is TGTGCCAGCAGCCCTGACTTGTGGGCTTTCTTT.

This clonotype was counted many times. V gene TRBV20-1 combines with J gene TRBJ2-1, with 13 bases that match TRBD2. The CDR3 loop spans 20 amino acids. CDR1 and CDR2 (germline): DFQATT, SNEGSKA (reference sequence). J was trimmed by 0 bases and V by 4 bases; bases with no gene match: 15. The CDR3 spells CSAIPGTSGIYGSSYNEQFF. The CDR3 region has the DNA TGCAGTGCTATTCCGGGGACTAGCGGGATTTATGGGAGCTCCTACAATGAGCAGTTCTTC.

This clonotype was seen ten or more times. The V gene is TRBV18, the J gene TRBJ2-7; D is unclear. Trimming took off 2 bases at V and 2 bases at J, with 10 bases between the two ends. CDR3 length: 14 residues. Germline V gene data show CDR1 as KGHSH and CDR2 as LQKENI. This CDR3 is CASSPTAETYEQYF. In DNA form, the CDR3 reads TGTGCCAGCTCACCAACGGCAGAGACCTACGAGCAGTACTTC.

The V call is TRBV28, the J call TRBJ2-2; D perhaps matches TRBD1 (6 bases). V was shortened by 3 bases and J by 6 bases, with 26 bases between the two germline ends. CDR3 length: 19 amino acids. Germline V gene sequence: CDR1 MDHEN, CDR2 SYDVKM. The CDR3 reads CASSFSPGRGTRVAGELFF. The CDR3 DNA reads TGTGCCAGCAGTTTTTCCCCCGGCAGGGGAACACGAGTCGCCGGGGAGCTGTTTTTT.

This clonotype was observed at least ten times. It may be a read error: a sequence one base away is much more abundant. V is TRBV7-2 and J is TRBJ2-7; 8 bases fit TRBD1. Losses at the gene ends were 4 bases for V and 6 bases for J; bases not matched to a gene: 17. CDR3 length: 17 residues. Germline-derived CDR1 and CDR2 are SGHTA and FQGNSA. The CDR3 region is CASSYRPPFVQGGEQYF. CDR3 nucleotides: TGTGCCAGCAGCTACCGCCCGCCGTTTGTACAGGGGGGCGAGCAGTACTTC. The full variable domain, rest sourced from reference TRBV7-2 and TRBJ2-7, is GAGVSQSPSNKVTEKGKDVELRCDPISGHTALYWYRQSLGQGLEFLIYFQGNSAPDKSGLPSDRFSAERTGGSVSTLTIQRTQQEDSAVYLCASSYRPPFVQGGEQYFGPGTRLTVT.

Note on this clonotype: A much larger clone lies one base from this, so it may be a read error. The chain uses TRBV12-3 or TRBV12-4 and TRBJ2-7; possible D gene TRBD2, 5 bases. The DNA end lines up better with TRBJ2-1; the J call may be wrong. CDR3 length: 14 residues. Written as DNA, the CDR3 is TGTGCCAGCAGTTTCAAGCGGAATCCCTACGAGCAGTTCTTC. Translating it yields CASSFKRNPYEQFF.

This clonotype showed up just a few times. A single base separates this from a much larger clone, so it may be a read error. The chain couples TRBV12-3 or TRBV12-4 to TRBJ1-4; 10 bases agree with TRBD1. Unmatched junction bases numbered 8, after V lost 3 bases and J lost 7 bases. CDR3 length: 16 amino acids. The CDR3: CASSFDDRGRSEKLFF. The DNA for the CDR3 is TGTGCCAGCAGTTTCGACGACAGGGGGCGTAGTGAAAAACTGTTTTTT.

This clonotype was found a few times. The CDR3 here is CASSSGVRQPQYF. The DNA for the CDR3 is TGTGCCAGTAGTTCCGGGGTTAGACAGCCCCAGTACTTC. The chain employs TRBV19 and TRBJ2-5; D could derive from TRBD1 or TRBD2 (5 bases each). The CDR3 has 13 amino acids. In germline, CDR1 is LNHDA, CDR2 SQIVND (reference sequence). Trimming removed 5 bases at V and 9 bases at J, with 16 bases between.